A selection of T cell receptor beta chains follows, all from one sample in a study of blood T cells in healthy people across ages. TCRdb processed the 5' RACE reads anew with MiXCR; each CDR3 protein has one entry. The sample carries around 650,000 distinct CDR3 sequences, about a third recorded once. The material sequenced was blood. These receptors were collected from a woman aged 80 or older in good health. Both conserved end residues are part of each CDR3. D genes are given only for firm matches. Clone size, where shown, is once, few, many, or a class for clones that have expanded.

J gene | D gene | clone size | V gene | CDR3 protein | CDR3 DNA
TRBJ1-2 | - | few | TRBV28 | CASSVTMTTGYTF | TGTGCCAGCAGTGTGACAATGACAACTGGCTACACCTTC
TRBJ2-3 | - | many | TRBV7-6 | CASSLDGLPANTQYF | TGTGCCAGCAGCTTAGACGGCCTTCCCGCGAATACGCAGTATTTT
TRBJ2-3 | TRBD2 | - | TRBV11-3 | CASSLGLAGGPGDAQYF | TGTGCCAGCAGCCTCGGACTAGCGGGGGGCCCGGGAGATGCGCAGTATTTT
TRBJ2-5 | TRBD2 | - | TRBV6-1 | CASRWSWTSGEGSGRIQETRYF | TGTGCCAGCAGGTGGAGTTGGACTAGCGGGGAGGGGAGCGGGAGAATCCAAGAGACCCGGTACTTC
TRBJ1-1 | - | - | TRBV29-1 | CSVETDTEAFF | TGCAGCGTTGAGACAGACACTGAAGCTTTCTTT
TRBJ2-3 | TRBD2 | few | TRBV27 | CASSFLPLTSGITDTQYF | TGTGCCAGCAGTTTCCTCCCTTTGACTAGCGGGATCACAGATACGCAGTATTTT
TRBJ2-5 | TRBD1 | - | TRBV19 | CASSTQGKETQYF | TGTGCCAGTAGTACACAGGGGAAAGAGACCCAGTACTTC
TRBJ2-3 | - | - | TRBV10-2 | CASSEFGTASTDTQYF | TGCGCCAGCAGTGAGTTTGGGACGGCGAGCACAGATACGCAGTATTTT
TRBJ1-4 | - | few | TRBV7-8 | CASSLDGAGLKLFF | TGTGCCAGCAGCTTAGATGGCGCGGGGCTGAAACTGTTTTTT
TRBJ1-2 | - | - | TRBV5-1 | CASRQAMVLTSYGYTF | TGCGCCAGCAGACAGGCGATGGTACTGACGTCCTATGGCTACACCTTC
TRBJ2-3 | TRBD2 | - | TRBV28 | CASRLDGGVITQYF | TGTGCCAGCAGACTCGACGGGGGGGTGATTACGCAGTATTTT
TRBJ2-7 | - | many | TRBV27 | CASSLTFGGFGAVYEQYF | TGTGCCAGCAGTTTAACTTTTGGGGGATTCGGCGCTGTCTACGAGCAGTACTTC
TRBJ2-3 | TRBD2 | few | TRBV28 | CATQAGGRRDTQYF | TGTGCCACCCAAGCGGGGGGGCGGAGAGATACGCAGTATTTT
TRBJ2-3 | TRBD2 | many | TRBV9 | CASSVLAGGSTDTQYF | TGTGCCAGCAGCGTCTTGGCGGGGGGGAGCACAGATACGCAGTATTTT
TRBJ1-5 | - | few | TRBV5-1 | CASSLTGGDQPQHF | TGCGCCAGCAGCTTGACTGGGGGCGATCAGCCCCAGCATTTT
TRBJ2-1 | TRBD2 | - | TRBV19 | CASSIGGGARNEQFF | TGTGCCAGTAGTATCGGCGGGGGGGCGAGAAATGAGCAGTTCTTC
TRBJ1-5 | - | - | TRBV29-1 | CSVAPGGRGQPQHF | TGCAGCGTAGCCCCGGGGGGTAGGGGTCAGCCCCAGCATTTT
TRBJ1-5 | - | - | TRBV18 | CASSLQGGDQPQHF | TGTGCCAGCTCCCTACAGGGAGGGGACCAGCCCCAGCATTTT
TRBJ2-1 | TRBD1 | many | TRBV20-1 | CSAKGDRPELSYNEQFF | TGCAGTGCCAAAGGGGACAGGCCTGAGCTCTCCTACAATGAGCAGTTCTTC
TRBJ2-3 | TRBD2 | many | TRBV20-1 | CSARRGIAGLTDTQYF | TGCAGTGCTAGACGAGGGATAGCGGGGCTGACAGATACGCAGTATTTT
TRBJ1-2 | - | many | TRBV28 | CASSLKAGQVYGYTF | TGTGCCAGCAGTTTAAAGGCCGGGCAGGTCTATGGCTACACCTTC
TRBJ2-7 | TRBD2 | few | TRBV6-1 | CASSPRLAGGYEQYF | TGTGCCAGCAGTCCCCGACTAGCGGGGGGTTACGAACAGTACTTC
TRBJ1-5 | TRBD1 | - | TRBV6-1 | CARSQGAGQPQHF | TGTGCCAGGAGCCAGGGGGCTGGGCAGCCCCAGCATTTT
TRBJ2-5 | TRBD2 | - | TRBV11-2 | CASSLAKLPGLVQYF | TGTGCCAGCAGCTTGGCCAAACTCCCGGGACTAGTCCAGTACTTC
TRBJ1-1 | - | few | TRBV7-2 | CASSLAAGVNTEAFF | TGTGCCAGCAGCTTAGCGGCAGGGGTAAACACTGAAGCTTTCTTT
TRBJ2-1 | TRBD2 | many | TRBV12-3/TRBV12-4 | CASTLAGGPDEQFF | TGTGCCAGCACCTTAGCGGGGGGGCCAGATGAGCAGTTCTTC
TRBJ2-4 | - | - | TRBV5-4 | CASSLGPAVGEQYF | TGTGCCAGCAGCTTGGGGCCAGCAGTGGGTGAGCAGTACTTC
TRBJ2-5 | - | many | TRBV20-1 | CSAGNTQETQYF | TGCAGTGCGGGGAACACTCAAGAGACCCAGTACTTC
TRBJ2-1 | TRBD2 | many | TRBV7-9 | CASSLRGLADNEQFF | TGTGCCAGCAGCTTAAGGGGACTAGCGGACAATGAGCAGTTCTTC
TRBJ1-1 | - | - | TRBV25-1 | CASSGRAPNTEAFF | TGTGCCAGCAGTGGCAGGGCACCGAACACTGAAGCTTTCTTT
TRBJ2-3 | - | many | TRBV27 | CASSFTGDTQYF | TGTGCCAGCAGTTTTACCGGAGATACGCAGTATTTT
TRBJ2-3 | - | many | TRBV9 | CASSPGVLHTDTQYF | TGTGCCAGCAGCCCAGGTGTTCTTCACACAGATACGCAGTATTTT
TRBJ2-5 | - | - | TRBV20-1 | CSARDLRRGAQETQYF | TGCAGTGCTAGAGATCTTCGGCGGGGCGCCCAAGAGACCCAGTACTTC
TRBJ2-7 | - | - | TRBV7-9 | CASTPAGVSYEQYF | TGTGCCAGCACCCCGGCTGGGGTCTCCTACGAGCAGTACTTC
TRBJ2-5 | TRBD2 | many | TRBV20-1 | CSAHNRGSGGTQETQYF | TGCAGTGCTCACAATAGGGGGAGCGGGGGAACCCAAGAGACCCAGTACTTC
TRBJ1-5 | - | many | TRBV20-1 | CSARNIDNQPQHF | TGCAGTGCTAGAAACATTGACAATCAGCCCCAGCATTTT
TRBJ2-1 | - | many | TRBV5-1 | CATRGEDYNEQFF | TGCGCCACCAGGGGGGAGGACTACAATGAGCAGTTCTTC
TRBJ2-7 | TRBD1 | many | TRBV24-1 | CATSTGVVYEQYF | TGTGCCACCAGTACAGGGGTAGTTTACGAGCAGTACTTC
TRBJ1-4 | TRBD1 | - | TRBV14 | CASSQRTGGRTNEKLFF | TGTGCCAGCAGCCAAAGAACAGGGGGGAGGACTAATGAAAAACTGTTTTTT
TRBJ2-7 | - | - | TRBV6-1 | CASCAPPLYNEQYF | TGTGCCAGCTGTGCCCCACCCCTATACAATGAGCAGTACTTC
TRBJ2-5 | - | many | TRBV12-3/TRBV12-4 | CASSLEGARETQYF | TGTGCCAGCAGTTTGGAGGGGGCTCGGGAGACCCAGTACTTC
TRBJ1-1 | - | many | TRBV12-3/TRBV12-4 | CASRGQMNTEAFF | TGTGCCAGCAGGGGACAAATGAACACTGAAGCTTTCTTT
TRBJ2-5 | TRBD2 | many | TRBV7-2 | CASSFERGRETQYF | TGTGCCAGCAGCTTCGAGCGGGGCCGGGAGACCCAGTACTTC
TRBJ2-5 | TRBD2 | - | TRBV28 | CASSADGAGRQETQYF | TGTGCCAGCAGCGCTGACGGAGCGGGGCGCCAAGAGACCCAGTACTTC
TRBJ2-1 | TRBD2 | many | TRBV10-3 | CAITLLAGGMGEQFF | TGTGCCATCACTTTACTAGCGGGGGGAATGGGTGAGCAGTTCTTC
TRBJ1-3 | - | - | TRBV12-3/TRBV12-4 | CASSRPGTSGNTIYF | TGTGCCAGCAGCCGGCCGGGGACATCTGGAAACACCATATATTTT
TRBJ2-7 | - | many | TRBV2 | CASSEPRVRYEQYF | TGTGCCAGCAGCGAGCCCCGGGTGAGGTACGAGCAGTACTTC
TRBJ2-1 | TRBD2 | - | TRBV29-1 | CSAISGGGTQFF | TGCAGCGCGATAAGCGGGGGAGGGACCCAGTTCTTC
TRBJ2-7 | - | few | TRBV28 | CTSNKGHSSSYEQYF | TGTACCAGCAACAAGGGACATTCGAGCTCCTACGAGCAGTACTTC
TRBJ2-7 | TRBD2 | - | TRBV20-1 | CSARDPGLAGPGSTYEQYF | TGCAGTGCTAGAGACCCGGGACTAGCGGGCCCTGGGTCTACGTACGAGCAGTACTTC
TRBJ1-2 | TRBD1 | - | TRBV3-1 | CASNKRDRPHYGYTF | TGTGCCAGCAATAAGCGGGACAGGCCTCACTATGGCTACACTTTC